Following are 26 T cell receptor beta chains from one sample sequenced in a study of beta chain features in type 1 diabetes. Findings and limits, study-wide: Shorter TCRB CDR3s, moderately but significantly so, marked every one of the four CD4+ subsets in Type 1 diabetes patients.

The study reverse transcribed the entire isolated RNA, so it sequenced expressed TCRB transcripts. The method was immunoSEQ multiplex PCR; TCRdb's version includes in-frame clones alone and lacks a portion of them. The sample includes 41,000 or so clones, about 66% of them seen just once. No antigen has been assigned to these receptors. Sequencing was carried out using Tregs from blood. The source of these receptors is a man aged 30-40 years with type 1 diabetes. Some clones in this sample may be carry-over from other donors' samples.

The chain has TRBV7-8 and TRBJ1-1; 9 positions match TRBD1. Germline loops: CDR1 SGHVS, CDR2 FQNEAQ. This CDR3 has 15 amino acids. V was clipped by 3 bases and J by 11 bases; unmatched bases: 13. The CDR3 is CASSFRQGESGYAFF. CDR3 nucleotides: TGTGCCAGCAGCTTCCGACAGGGGGAGAGCGGGTATGCTTTCTTT.

The chain joins TRBV5-6 to TRBJ2-7; D is unresolved. Germline V gives CDR1 SGHDT, CDR2 YYEEEE. This CDR3 comprises 15 residues. Trimming took off 0 bases at V and 7 bases at J, with 17 bases between the two ends. CDR3 loop: CASSLGLSNLREQYF. The CDR3 region has the DNA TGTGCCAGCAGCTTGGGCTTGTCGAATCTCCGGGAGCAGTACTTC.

This clone was found a few times. The CDR3 loop reads CASSLRQYNEQFF. The DNA for the CDR3 is TGCGCCAGCAGCTTAAGACAGTACAATGAGCAGTTCTTC. The genes are TRBV5-1 and TRBJ2-1, with D possibly matching TRBD1 (5 bases). V was cut by 2 bases and J by 4 bases, with 7 bases left in between. Germline V CDR1 and CDR2: SGHRS, YFSETQ. The CDR3 covers 13 residues.

This chain connects TRBV18 to TRBJ2-5; 11 bases fit TRBD1. After removal of 3 bases from V and 4 bases from J, the junction contained 7 bases not matched to a gene. The length of the CDR3 is 16 residues. Germline CDR1 KGHSH, CDR2 LQKENI. Here the CDR3 reads CASSPLDRGLGETQYF. CDR3 in DNA: TGTGCCAGCTCACCTTTGGACAGGGGGCTCGGAGAGACCCAGTACTTC.

The V and J genes are TRBV19 and TRBJ1-3, with D hard to call. Trimming took off 3 bases at V and 1 base at J, with 7 bases between the two ends. Germline values: CDR1 LNHDA, CDR2 SQIVND (reference sequence). The CDR3 totals 14 residues. The CDR3 bases are TGTGCCAGTAGTATCGTCAGTTCTGGAAACACCATATATTTT. Translating it yields CASSIVSSGNTIYF.

The V and J genes are TRBV9 and TRBJ2-7; D is uncertain. This CDR3 spans 15 amino acids. Germline lookup yields CDR1 SGDLS and CDR2 YYNGEE. The germline V and J ends were trimmed by 0 bases and 0 bases, with 10 bases remaining between them. CDR3 sequence (DNA): TGTGCCAGCAGCGTAGAGCCGTTCGCCTCCTACGAGCAGTACTTC. It specifies CASSVEPFASYEQYF.

The chain links TRBV7-9 to TRBJ1-1; no reliable D call. The CDR3 is 13 residues long. Trimming took off 3 bases at V and 0 bases at J, with 5 bases between the two ends. CDR1 SEHNR and CDR2 FQNEAQ come from the germline V gene (reference sequence). CDR3 region: CASSFSVNTEAFF. CDR3 DNA sequence: TGTGCCAGCAGCTTCTCCGTGAACACTGAAGCTTTCTTT.

The chain has TRBV19 and TRBJ1-1; D may be TRBD1 (6 bases). The CDR3 covers 14 residues. In germline, CDR1 is LNHDA, CDR2 SQIVND (reference sequence). Trimming removed 8 bases from V and 5 bases from J, with 18 bases in between. DNA for the CDR3: TGTGCCAGTCTCCACAGGGACACAGGGACTGAAGCTTTCTTT. Translated: CASLHRDTGTEAFF. The complete variable domain, with remaining parts taken from reference TRBV19 and TRBJ1-1, reads DGGITQSPKYLFRKEGQNVTLSCEQNLNHDAMYWYRQDPGQGLRLIYYSQIVNDFQKGDIAEGYSVSREKKESFPLTVTSAQKNPTAFYLCASLHRDTGTEAFFGQGTRLTVV.

This clone was seen a few times. This rearrangement joins TRBV5-1 to TRBJ2-7, with D unresolved. Per germline, CDR1 SGHRS and CDR2 YFSETQ. The V and J ends lost 0 bases and 6 bases respectively, with 7 bases between them. This CDR3 region has 12 residues. CDR3 region: CASSLAPGEQYF. Written as DNA, the CDR3 is TGCGCCAGCAGCTTGGCGCCCGGCGAGCAGTACTTC.

In this sample, this clone turned up a few times. The rearrangement links TRBV30 to TRBJ2-5; D not resolved. Judging by the DNA end, TRBJ2-7 fits better; the J call may be wrong. CDR1 is GTSNPN and CDR2 is SVGIG in the germline V gene (reference sequence). This CDR3 comprises 12 residues. The CDR3 region has the DNA TGTGCCTGGAGTTTCCAGGATTACGAGCAGTACTTC. This sequence encodes CAWSFQDYEQYF.

The chain joins TRBV25-1 to TRBJ2-2; D gene ambiguous. V lost 5 bases and J 4 bases, leaving 5 bases between the germline ends. The CDR3 sequence is 12 residues long. The germline V gene encodes CDR1 MGHDK and CDR2 SYGVNS. The CDR3 reads CASSSVTGELFF. Here the CDR3 DNA reads TGTGCCAGCAGTAGCGTCACCGGGGAGCTGTTTTTT.

This chain uses TRBV4-1 with TRBJ2-3; TRBD1 might be the D (6 bases). With 5 bases removed from V and 2 bases from J, the gap between germline ends came to 14 bases. The CDR3 has 15 amino acids. Germline V gives CDR1 MGHRA, CDR2 YSYEKL. CDR3 sequence reads: CASSVHRDNTDTQYF. Here the CDR3 DNA reads TGCGCCAGCAGCGTCCACCGGGACAACACAGATACGCAGTATTTT.

This clone was found once. The chain links TRBV11-3 to TRBJ2-7; D may be TRBD1 (6 bases). The germline V gene has CDR1 SGHNT and CDR2 YENEEA. Trimming shortened V by 3 bases and J by 3 bases, and 15 bases separated the two germline ends. This CDR3 is built from 15 residues. Here the CDR3 DNA reads TGTGCCAGCAGCTTGGACAGTGATGACGGCTACGAGCAGTACTTC. Residues: CASSLDSDDGYEQYF.

This rearrangement joins TRBV5-1 to TRBJ1-2; D is uncertain. CDR1 is SGHRS, CDR2 YFSETQ, per germline. This CDR3 has 14 residues. V lost 4 bases, J lost 6 bases, and 16 bases lay in between. CDR3 bases: TGCGCCAGCAGCCCGGATCAGCCGGCGGATGGCTACACCTTC. Translated: CASSPDQPADGYTF.

Concerning this clone: An end of the junction does not agree with germline; a read error may underlie this. V usage is TRBV7-8 and J usage is TRBJ2-2; TRBD2 might be the D (6 bases). Germline V CDR1 and CDR2: SGHVS, FQNEAQ. The CDR3 spans 15 residues. CDR3 region: CAGSLARGNTGELFF. Here the CDR3 DNA reads TGTGCCGGCAGCTTAGCGCGGGGGAACACCGGGGAGCTGTTTTTT.

This clone has just one count. The rearrangement uses TRBV7-9 and TRBJ1-5; D unresolved. The CDR3 has 14 amino acids. In germline, CDR1 is SEHNR, CDR2 FQNEAQ (reference sequence). Trimming cost V 7 bases and J 7 bases, with 17 bases left between them. As DNA, the CDR3 is TGTGCCAGCACGGTGGCCGGGGTAGGCCAGCCCCAGCATTTT. Protein product: CASTVAGVGQPQHF.

J is TRBJ1-5 and V is TRBV5-1, with TRBD1 matching over 10 bases. This CDR3 has 14 amino acids. V shed 7 bases and J 5 bases; nucleotides not matched to a gene: 6. Germline CDR1 reads SGHRS; CDR2 reads YFSETQ. The CDR3 region is CASAPGTGDQPQHF. CDR3 bases: TGCGCCAGCGCACCAGGGACAGGGGATCAGCCCCAGCATTTT.

The chain couples TRBV5-1 to TRBJ2-6; 9 nucleotides line up with TRBD1. Germline V gene lookup returns CDR1 SGHRS and CDR2 YFSETQ. The trim removed 4 bases at V and 2 bases at J, leaving 10 bases unmatched. The CDR3 has 18 residues. The DNA of the CDR3 is TGCGCCAGCAGCCCCCAGGACAGGGGCATTCCTGGGGCCAACGTCCTGACTTTC. Residues: CASSPQDRGIPGANVLTF.

The CDR3 DNA sequence: TGCGCCAGCAGCTTGGGAGGGATGAGCAATCAGCCCCAGCATTTT. The encoded protein is CASSLGGMSNQPQHF. This chain connects TRBV5-1 to TRBJ1-5; D not certain. Trimming pared 0 bases from V and 1 base from J, leaving 8 bases between. The CDR3 covers 15 residues. CDR1 and CDR2 from the germline V gene are SGHRS and YFSETQ.

With respect to this clone: The same CDR3 arises from other DNA sequences in this sample as well. The chain couples TRBV5-1 to TRBJ1-3; 7 positions match TRBD1. The germline V gene encodes CDR1 SGHRS and CDR2 YFSETQ. Germline trimming cut 8 bases from V and 0 bases from J; bases unmatched to any gene: 8. This CDR3 spans 15 amino acids. CDR3 coding DNA: TGCGCCAGTACCTCCCAGGGGGGCTCTGGAAACACCATATATTTT. It yields the protein CASTSQGGSGNTIYF.

V gene TRBV7-3 combines with J gene TRBJ2-2, with TRBD2 as a possible D gene (6 bases). V was pared by 4 bases and J by 5 bases, with 11 bases between. Germline V gives CDR1 SGHTA, CDR2 FQGTGA. The CDR3 loop spans 14 amino acids. The CDR3 is CASSYRRGTGELFF. Here the CDR3 DNA reads TGTGCCAGCAGCTATAGGAGGGGTACCGGGGAGCTGTTTTTT.

The chain has TRBV11-2 and TRBJ2-3; D ambiguous. Looked up from germline, CDR1 is SGHAT and CDR2 is FQNNGV. V lost 6 bases, J lost 2 bases, and 12 bases lay in between. The CDR3 is 14 residues long. CDR3 protein: CASSTFGATDTQYF. The CDR3 DNA follows: TGTGCCAGCAGTACATTTGGAGCCACAGATACGCAGTATTTT.

The chain recombines TRBV21-1 with TRBJ2-2; the table gives TRBD1 as D, unverified against the DNA. TRBV21-1 is a pseudogene. This CDR3 is 18 amino acids long. The CDR3: CASSKKSGTAENTGELFF. For the CDR3, the DNA is TGTGCCAGCAGCAAAAAGAGTGGGACAGCCGAGAACACCGGGGAGCTGTTTTTT.

The chain is built from TRBV4-2 and TRBJ2-3; 8 nucleotides match TRBD2. CDR1 and CDR2 from the germline V gene are LGHNA and YNFKEQ. There are 15 residues in the CDR3. J was trimmed by 4 bases and V by 2 bases; bases with no gene match: 5. The CDR3 sequence: CASSQRSGGSDTQYF. In DNA form, the CDR3 reads TGTGCCAGCAGCCAAAGGAGCGGGGGTTCAGATACGCAGTATTTT.

In this sample, this clone turned up a few times. The chain combines TRBV7-2 with TRBJ2-7, with TRBD1 matching over 7 bases. CDR3 length: 15 residues. CDR1 is SGHTA and CDR2 is FQGNSA in the germline V gene. The V segment lost 4 bases and the J segment 3 bases; nucleotides outside the gene matches: 9. The CDR3 sequence is CASSSGYGTVYEQYF. CDR3 sequence (DNA): TGTGCCAGCAGCTCGGGATACGGGACAGTCTACGAGCAGTACTTC.

The V call is TRBV29-1, the J call TRBJ1-1; D is uncertain. With 3 bases removed from V and 9 bases from J, the gap between germline ends came to 8 bases. In germline, CDR1 is SQVTM, CDR2 ANQGSEA. This CDR3 contains 10 residues. The CDR3 sequence: CSVDSGKAFF. CDR3 nucleotides: TGCAGCGTTGATTCAGGTAAAGCTTTCTTT.